Sequencing of this T cell receptor beta chain was carried out in a study of T cell responses to AZD1222 COVID-19 vaccine. The protocol was immunoSEQ multiplex PCR, while the TCRdb copy is restricted to in-frame clones and leaves out a portion. This table holds about 120,000 clones, about 85% found once. The germline V gene has CDR1 LNHDA and CDR2 SQIVND (reference sequence). Deletions cut 3 bases from V and 4 bases from J, with 10 bases between. The CDR3 has 14 residues. J is TRBJ2-4 and V is TRBV19; the D gene is possibly TRBD1 (6 bases). Sequenced here: peripheral blood, sampled 28 days after the second AZD1222 dose. The source of this sequence is an adult who received the AZD1222 COVID-19 vaccine. The CDR3 DNA follows: TGTGCCAGTAGTATGAACGGACAGAAAAACATTCAGTACTTC. It codes for CASSMNGQKNIQYF.